This record looks at one TCR beta chain sequence and its context. Time point described: peripheral blood 6 weeks after treatment start. These data originate in a study of PD-L1 blockade in urothelial cancer. About the study: Blood analysis occurred 3 weeks (second dose) and 6 weeks after treatment start. Among blood samples, the median T cell count was about 130,000.

The table came from immunoSEQ multiplex PCR; TCRdb's copy has only in-frame clones and leaves some out. The sample records roughly 100,000 clones, over 80% being singletons. There are 15 residues in the CDR3. CDR1 is SGHRS and CDR2 is YFSETQ in the germline V gene. Trimming took 1 base from V and 0 from J; bases not matched to a gene: 3. The origin of this receptor is a man in his 70s with urothelial cancer. The chain has TRBV5-1 and TRBJ2-7, with 8 bases identical to TRBD2. The sample was PBMCs, taken around atezolizumab (anti-PD-L1) treatment. The CDR3: CASSLYSGDSYEQYF. DNA of the CDR3: TGCGCCAGCAGCTTGTATAGCGGGGACTCCTACGAGCAGTACTTC.